This TCR beta chain was obtained from a study of T cells after yellow fever vaccination. At least ten counts were recorded for this clonotype. MiXCR was run by TCRdb on the 5' RACE reads, yielding one entry per CDR3 protein. Of some 110,000 distinct CDR3 sequences listed, 8.4% are singletons. The CDR3 is made up of 16 amino acids. Trimming cost V 4 bases and J 3 bases; bases outside gene matches: 7. Per germline, CDR1 MGHRA and CDR2 YSYEKL. The chain couples TRBV4-1 to TRBJ2-3, with 10 bases aligning to TRBD2. The input for sequencing was CD8+ T cells sorted from PBMCs, taken 45 days after the yellow fever booster vaccination. The source of this sequence is a man in his thirties or forties who received the YFV17D yellow fever vaccine. The CDR3: CASSLQAGGNTDTQYF. In DNA form, the CDR3 reads TGCGCCAGCAGCCTTCAAGCGGGAGGGAATACAGATACGCAGTATTTT.